This T cell receptor (beta chain) is from a study of blood T cell repertoires in COVID-19. Overall study: Samples representing acute and convalescent COVID-19 were sourced from the United States, Italy and Spain. The cDNA or gDNA used as material had been derived from T cells, B-cell-depleted T cells, or PBMCs.

Methods used by the authors: Reference gene primers were amplified, and this amplification served to estimate nucleated cell counts. The method was immunoSEQ multiplex PCR; TCRdb's version includes in-frame clones alone and lacks a portion of them. V, J and clone size were drawn from that table, and D and trimming were deduced from the DNA. The sample holds approximately 69,000 clones, more than 70% seen once. Germline V gene lookup returns CDR1 MDHEN and CDR2 SYDVKM. The J segment lost 3 bases and the V segment lost 6 bases, leaving 7 bases of the junction unmatched. There are 15 residues in the CDR3.

The V gene is TRBV28, the J gene TRBJ2-1, with 8 bases fitting TRBD2. The TCR sequence derives from a human donor in a cohort sampled during active COVID-19. Sequenced: peripheral blood. CDR3 nucleotides: TGTGCCAGCAGCACCGGGGGGGCCCGCTACAATGAGCAGTTCTTC. Protein: CASSTGGARYNEQFF.